This TCR beta chain was sequenced for a study of T cell responses to AZD1222 COVID-19 vaccine. Points from the study as a whole: Spike-wide coverage was observed for vaccine-associated CD4 TCRs, with dominant responses at 160-218 and 743-854. Clonal diversity was possibly underestimated, and white British individuals and females predominated among donors.

A note on this clone: What it binds is unknown.

Some clones are missing from TCRdb's copy, which holds only in-frame ones; the method was immunoSEQ multiplex PCR. The data hold 90,000 to 120,000 clones, with 86% observed a single time. The CDR3 is made up of 14 amino acids. The ends were cut back, 7 bases at V and 6 bases at J, with 16 bases in the middle. Germline values: CDR1 LNHDA, CDR2 SQIVND (reference sequence). The source of this sequence is an adult in good health. This rearrangement joins TRBV19 to TRBJ1-5; unclear D gene. The input for sequencing was peripheral blood, taken on day 0 of AZD1222 vaccination. CDR3 sequence reads: CASTVGLIGQPQHF. Written as DNA, the CDR3 is TGTGCCAGTACGGTAGGGTTAATCGGTCAGCCCCAGCATTTT. Full variable domain (missing parts from reference TRBV19 and TRBJ1-5): DGGITQSPKYLFRKEGQNVTLSCEQNLNHDAMYWYRQDPGQGLRLIYYSQIVNDFQKGDIAEGYSVSREKKESFPLTVTSAQKNPTAFYLCASTVGLIGQPQHFGDGTRLSIL.